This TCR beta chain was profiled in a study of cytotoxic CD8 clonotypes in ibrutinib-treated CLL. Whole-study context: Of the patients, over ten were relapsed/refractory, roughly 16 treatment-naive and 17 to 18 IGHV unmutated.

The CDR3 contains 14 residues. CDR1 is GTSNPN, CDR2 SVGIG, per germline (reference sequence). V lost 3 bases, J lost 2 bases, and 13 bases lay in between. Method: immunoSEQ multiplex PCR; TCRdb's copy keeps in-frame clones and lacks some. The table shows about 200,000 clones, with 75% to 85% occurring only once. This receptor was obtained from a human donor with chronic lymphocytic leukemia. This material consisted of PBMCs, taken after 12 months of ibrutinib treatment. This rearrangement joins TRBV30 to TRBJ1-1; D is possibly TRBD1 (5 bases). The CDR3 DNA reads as TGTGCCTGGAGCTGGGGGGGAGGAAACACTGAAGCTTTCTTT. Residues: CAWSWGGGNTEAFF.